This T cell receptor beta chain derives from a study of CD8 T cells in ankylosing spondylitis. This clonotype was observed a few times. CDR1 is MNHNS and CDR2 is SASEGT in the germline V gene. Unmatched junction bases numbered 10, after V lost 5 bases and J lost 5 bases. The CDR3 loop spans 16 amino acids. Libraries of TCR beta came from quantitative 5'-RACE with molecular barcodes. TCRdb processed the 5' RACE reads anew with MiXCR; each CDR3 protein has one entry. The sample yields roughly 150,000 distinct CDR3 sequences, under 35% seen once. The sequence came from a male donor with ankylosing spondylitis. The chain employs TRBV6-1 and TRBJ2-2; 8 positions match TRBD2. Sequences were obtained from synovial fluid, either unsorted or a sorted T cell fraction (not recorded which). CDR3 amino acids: CASSPLRGGSTGELFF. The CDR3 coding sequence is TGTGCCAGCAGTCCCCTTCGGGGGGGGAGTACCGGGGAGCTGTTTTTT.